This T cell receptor beta chain was found in a study of blood T cell repertoires in COVID-19. Study-level background: Whether acute or convalescent, the COVID-19 samples came from the United States, Italy and Spain. PBMCs, B-cell-depleted T cells, or T cells were the source of the cDNA or gDNA that made up the material.

In the source study's methods: The authors estimated nucleated cell counts from reference gene primer amplification. Only in-frame clones appear in the TCRdb table, and some are missing; sequencing was by immunoSEQ multiplex PCR. That table gives V, J and clone size, and the DNA gave D and trimming. The sample lists about 270,000 clones, approximately 89% seen once, with less than 3.5% in the top ten. This CDR3 region has 17 residues. V was clipped by 2 bases and J by 6 bases; unmatched bases: 12. Germline assignment: CDR1 KGHDR and CDR2 SFDVKD. The receptor was isolated from a middle-aged man who had been exposed to COVID-19. J is TRBJ2-3 and V is TRBV24-1; 8 bases map to TRBD1. The sample comprised PBMCs or T cells enriched from blood (not recorded which). DNA for the CDR3: TGTGCCACCAGTGATTCCAGTCCGGGACAGGTTCTTGATACGCAGTATTTT. Translating it yields CATSDSSPGQVLDTQYF.